One sample yielded the 26 T cell receptor beta chains listed below, sequenced in a study of blood T cell repertoires in COVID-19 (dated by TCRdb to 2020 to 2021). Receptor amplification or capture employed the immunoSEQ multiplex PCR assay. The table comes from immuneACCESS by way of TCRdb, which keeps in-frame sequences with V and J called. Part of the clones is missing from these tables; in studies checked, under half for an unresolved V gene and the rest for unknown reasons. The sample records some 120,000 clones, approximately 71% of which are singletons. Of the sample, 6.5% to 9.5% falls within the top ten clones. The sequencing sample was made of peripheral blood. These TCRs come from a human donor in a cohort sampled during active COVID-19.

The chain links TRBV7-8 to TRBJ1-5, with TRBD1 identical over 7 bases. This CDR3 has 15 amino acids. Losses at the gene ends were 5 bases for V and 4 bases for J; bases not matched to a gene: 8. Germline CDR1 reads SGHVS; CDR2 reads FQNEAQ. The CDR3 nucleotides are TGTGCCAGCAGCCCCCTAGGGGGCGCGAATCAGCCCCAGCATTTT. It encodes CASSPLGGANQPQHF. The full variable domain, rest sourced from reference TRBV7-8 and TRBJ1-5, is GAGVSQSPRYKVAKRGQDVALRCDPISGHVSLFWYQQALGQGPEFLTYFQNEAQLDKSGLPSDRFFAERPEGSVSTLKIQRTQQEDSAVYLCASSPLGGANQPQHFGDGTRLSIL.

The CDR3 here is CASSPRSSYEQYF. The CDR3, as DNA: TGTGCCAGCAGCCCTAGGAGCTCCTACGAGCAGTACTTC. The rearrangement joins TRBV7-8 to TRBJ2-7; no definite D call. Trimming removed 5 bases at V and 0 bases at J, with 8 bases between. From germline, CDR1 is SGHVS and CDR2 FQNEAQ. CDR3 length equals 13 residues.

The chain is built from TRBV18 and TRBJ2-1; 11 bases agree with TRBD2. Trimming at V came to 3 bases and at J to 5 bases, leaving 21 bases not matched to a gene. The germline gives CDR1 KGHSH, CDR2 LQKENI. CDR3 length equals 21 residues. CDR3 loop: CASSPIILLTSGALWDNEQFF. The CDR3, as DNA: TGTGCCAGCTCACCGATTATCCTACTGACTAGCGGGGCCCTTTGGGACAATGAGCAGTTCTTC.

The V call is TRBV6-4, the J call TRBJ1-1; D unclear. This CDR3 contains 14 residues. Looked up from germline, CDR1 is MRHNA and CDR2 is SNTAGT. Trimming removed 6 bases from V and 1 base from J, with 12 bases in between. The CDR3 sequence is CASSAAPGNTEAFF. Here the CDR3 DNA reads TGTGCCAGCAGCGCGGCCCCCGGGAACACTGAAGCTTTCTTT.

In its sample, this clone was seen a few times. This sequence joins TRBV5-1 and TRBJ1-1; tentative D call: TRBD1 (6 bases). The CDR3 covers 15 residues. V shed 4 bases and J shed 3 bases, with 16 bases lying between them. Germline CDR1 SGHRS, CDR2 YFSETQ. Here the CDR3 reads CASSVQGPDYTEAFF. The DNA of the CDR3 is TGCGCCAGCAGCGTACAGGGACCCGACTACACTGAAGCTTTCTTT.

The CDR3 sequence is CASSEGQGRNEQYF. The DNA of the CDR3 is TGTGCCAGCAGCGAGGGACAGGGGAGGAACGAGCAGTACTTC. The chain carries TRBV7-9 and TRBJ2-7, with 10 bases aligning to TRBD1. CDR1 and CDR2 from the germline V gene are SEHNR and FQNEAQ (reference sequence). V lost 5 bases to trimming and J lost 5 bases; unmatched junction nucleotides: 6. CDR3 length equals 14 residues. Full variable domain (outside the CDR3, taken from reference TRBV7-9 and TRBJ2-7): DTGVSQNPRHKITKRGQNVTFRCDPISEHNRLYWYRQTLGQGPEFLTYFQNEAQLEKSRLLSDRFSAERPKGSFSTLEIQRTEQGDSAMYLCASSEGQGRNEQYFGPGTRLTVT.

The chain links TRBV5-1 to TRBJ2-7, with D perhaps TRBD1 (6 bases). The CDR3 totals 13 residues. The germline V gene has CDR1 SGHRS and CDR2 YFSETQ. Trimming cost V 4 bases and J 5 bases, with 13 bases left between them. CDR3 sequence (DNA): TGCGCCAGCAGCCTGCAGGGGTTGGACGAGCAGTACTTC. As protein: CASSLQGLDEQYF.

This chain joins TRBV15 and TRBJ2-5, with TRBD2 identical over 7 bases. This CDR3 region has 15 residues. Germline V lookup: CDR1 LNHNV, CDR2 YYDKDF (reference sequence). V gave up 4 bases and J gave up 4 bases; unmatched junction bases: 9. CDR3 amino acids: CATSTQKGRGETQYF. DNA for the CDR3: TGTGCCACCAGCACCCAAAAGGGGAGGGGAGAGACCCAGTACTTC.

This chain uses TRBV20-1 with TRBJ2-7; D not resolved. CDR3 length: 12 residues. CDR1 is DFQATT, CDR2 SNEGSKA, per germline (reference sequence). V was clipped by 3 bases and J by 2 bases, with 8 bases between them. The DNA for the CDR3 is TGCAGTGCTAGTGGAGCCCCCTACGAGCAGTACTTC. Its translation: CSASGAPYEQYF.

Ten or more counts support this clone. The chain recombines TRBV18 with TRBJ1-5, with D uncertain. The CDR3 loop spans 13 amino acids. Trimming pared 2 bases from V and 4 bases from J, leaving 6 bases between. CDR1 and CDR2 from the germline V gene are KGHSH and LQKENI. The CDR3 region has the DNA TGTGCCAGCTCACCATTTCAGAATCAGCCCCAGCATTTT. Translated: CASSPFQNQPQHF.

This rearrangement joins TRBV5-1 to TRBJ2-7; 7 bases agree with TRBD1. V lost 4 bases and J lost 6; bases outside the gene matches: 16. Germline V gene sequence: CDR1 SGHRS, CDR2 YFSETQ. The CDR3 extends over 16 amino acids. Written as DNA, the CDR3 is TGCGCCAGCAGCGGCATCACAGGGGTCAAGGGCCTCGAGCAGTACTTC. Translating it yields CASSGITGVKGLEQYF.

This clone was found many times. The chain recombines TRBV7-9 with TRBJ2-7, with 7 positions matching TRBD1. Germline CDR1 is SEHNR and CDR2 is FQNEAQ (reference sequence). This CDR3 comprises 14 residues. The J segment lost 6 bases and the V segment lost 5 bases, leaving 10 bases of the junction unmatched. Here the CDR3 DNA reads TGTGCCAGCAGCACAACCGGGACAGCCGTCGAGCAGTACTTC. Protein: CASSTTGTAVEQYF.

In nucleotides, the CDR3 is TGTGCCAGCAGACAGACACCCAACTATGGCTACACCTTC. It specifies CASRQTPNYGYTF. The chain has TRBV27 and TRBJ1-2; no clear D gene. Germline V gives CDR1 MNHEY, CDR2 SMNVEV (reference sequence). V lost 6 bases and J 2 bases, leaving 10 bases between the germline ends. CDR3 length: 13 amino acids.

The chain is built from TRBV6-2 or TRBV6-3 and TRBJ2-3; TRBD2 might be the D (5 bases). The CDR3 runs to 16 residues. The V end was cut by 0 bases, the J end by 2 bases, with 12 bases between. Germline V gene lookup returns CDR1 MNHEY and CDR2 SVGEGT. CDR3 sequence (DNA): TGTGCCAGCAGTTACTCGAGTAGCGACCACACAGATACGCAGTATTTT. It codes for CASSYSSSDHTDTQYF.

This clone was counted between two and nine times. The CDR3 region is CAIRSTDTTGELFF. Written as DNA, the CDR3 is TGTGCCATCAGATCAACTGACACCACCGGGGAGCTGTTTTTT. This chain joins TRBV10-3 and TRBJ2-2, with no clear D. CDR3 length: 14 amino acids. Germline lookup yields CDR1 ENHRY and CDR2 SYGVKD. Trimming left V 6 bases short and J 4 bases short, with 12 bases between.

This chain joins TRBV5-1 and TRBJ1-1; TRBD1 is a possible D gene (5 bases). Germline V CDR1 and CDR2: SGHRS, YFSETQ. The CDR3 runs to 13 residues. The V end lost 0 bases, the J end lost 7 bases, and 10 bases lay between the germline ends. Written as DNA, the CDR3 is TGCGCCAGCAGCTTGGTTGGGGGGGATGAAGCTTTCTTT. Its protein product is CASSLVGGDEAFF.

The chain carries TRBV9 and TRBJ1-2; D perhaps matches TRBD1 (5 bases). Germline V gives CDR1 SGDLS, CDR2 YYNGEE. V shed 4 bases and J shed 3 bases, with 13 bases lying between them. This CDR3 contains 14 residues. The CDR3 coding sequence is TGTGCCAGCAGCCCTGGGGGGAGGGACTATGGCTACACCTTC. This gives the protein CASSPGGRDYGYTF.

The rearrangement uses TRBV3-1 (or the pseudogene TRBV3-2) and TRBJ2-3, with D maybe TRBD1 (6 bases). V lost 0 bases to trimming and J lost 0 bases, with 10 bases between them. Germline V gene lookup returns CDR1 LGHDT and CDR2 YNNKEL (reference sequence). The CDR3 covers 16 residues. CDR3 coding DNA: TGTGCCAGCAGCCAAGAGTGGGGGCCTAGCACAGATACGCAGTATTTT. Its translation: CASSQEWGPSTDTQYF.

This clone appeared once. The rearrangement links TRBV9 to TRBJ1-1; 7 nucleotides agree with TRBD1. In germline, CDR1 is SGDLS, CDR2 YYNGEE. V lost 0 bases, J lost 8 bases, and 13 bases stayed unmatched. The CDR3 length is 16 residues. The CDR3 loop is CASSVVKGAQQAEAFF. The CDR3 DNA follows: TGTGCCAGCAGCGTAGTAAAGGGGGCGCAGCAAGCCGAAGCTTTCTTT.

The rearrangement joins TRBV28 to TRBJ2-1, with 7 bases aligning to TRBD2. Germline V lookup: CDR1 MDHEN, CDR2 SYDVKM. After removal of 5 bases from V and 7 bases from J, the junction contained 14 bases not matched to a gene. The CDR3 runs to 16 residues. The CDR3 DNA reads TGTGCCAGCAGTAGGATGGGGCCTAGCGGACTGAATGAGCAGTTCTTC. Encoded protein: CASSRMGPSGLNEQFF.

This clone was recorded only once. The chain links TRBV9 to TRBJ1-1, with TRBD1 matching over 10 bases. Per the germline V gene, CDR1 is SGDLS and CDR2 is YYNGEE. V lost 0 bases to trimming and J lost 1 base; unmatched junction nucleotides: 18. The CDR3 sequence is 21 residues long. As DNA, the CDR3 is TGTGCCAGCAGCGTAGGCCCGCCGCACTTGACAGGGGGCGTGAAGAACACTGAAGCTTTCTTT. Encoded protein: CASSVGPPHLTGGVKNTEAFF.

V and J are TRBV28 and TRBJ2-7, with 8 bases that match TRBD2. V lost 6 bases and J lost 5; bases outside the gene matches: 9. Germline V lookup: CDR1 MDHEN, CDR2 SYDVKM. The CDR3 has 14 amino acids. The CDR3 loop reads CASRPPGLGHEQYF. For the CDR3, the DNA is TGTGCCAGCAGACCTCCGGGACTAGGCCACGAGCAGTACTTC.

This chain uses TRBV6-5 with TRBJ1-2; the match to TRBD1 covers 8 bases. This CDR3 has 12 amino acids. V trimming: 7 bases; J trimming: 6 bases; junction bases outside the gene matches: 4. Germline-derived CDR1 and CDR2 are MNHEY and SVGAGI. The CDR3 DNA sequence: TGTGCCAGCACGAGGACAGGGAATGGCTACACCTTC. It is translated as CASTRTGNGYTF.

This clone was counted only a few times. This rearrangement joins TRBV3-1 (or the pseudogene TRBV3-2) to TRBJ2-7; perhaps TRBD1 as D (6 bases). CDR1 is LGHDT, CDR2 YNNKEL, per germline (reference sequence). The germline V and J ends were trimmed by 0 bases and 9 bases, with 15 bases remaining between them. The CDR3 sequence is 14 residues long. The chain's CDR3 is CASSQDWQGLRQYF. The CDR3 nucleotides are TGTGCCAGCAGCCAAGATTGGCAGGGGTTGAGGCAGTACTTC.

This clone is a singleton in its sample. V and J are TRBV7-2 and TRBJ2-7; 10 bases align to TRBD2. The CDR3 runs to 15 residues. CDR1 and CDR2 (germline): SGHTA, FQGNSA. V shed 5 bases and J 0 bases; nucleotides not matched to a gene: 4. CDR3 sequence (DNA): TGTGCCAGCAGCACTAGCGGGAAGAGCTCCTACGAGCAGTACTTC. This encodes CASSTSGKSSYEQYF.

This clone has only one observation. The chain recombines TRBV28 with TRBJ1-1, with D perhaps matching TRBD1 (6 bases). V was clipped by 5 bases and J by 4 bases, with 14 bases between them. The CDR3 length is 14 residues. Germline CDR1 MDHEN, CDR2 SYDVKM. The CDR3 DNA reads as TGTGCCAGCAGTCGCCTACCCAGGGGCACTGAAGCTTTCTTT. Translation gives CASSRLPRGTEAFF.